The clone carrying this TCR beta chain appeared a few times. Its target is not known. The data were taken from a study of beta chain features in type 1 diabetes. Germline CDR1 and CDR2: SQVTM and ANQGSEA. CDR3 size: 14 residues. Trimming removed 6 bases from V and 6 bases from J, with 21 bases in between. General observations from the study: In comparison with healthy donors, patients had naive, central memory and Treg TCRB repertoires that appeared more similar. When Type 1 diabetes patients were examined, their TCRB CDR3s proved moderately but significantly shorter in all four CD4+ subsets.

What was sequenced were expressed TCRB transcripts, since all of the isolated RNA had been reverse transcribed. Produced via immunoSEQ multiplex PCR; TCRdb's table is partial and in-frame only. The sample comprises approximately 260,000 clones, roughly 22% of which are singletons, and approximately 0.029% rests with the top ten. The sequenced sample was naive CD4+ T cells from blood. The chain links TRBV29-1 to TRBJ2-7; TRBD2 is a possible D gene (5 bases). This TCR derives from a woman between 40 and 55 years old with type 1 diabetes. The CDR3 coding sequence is TGCAGCGTGACCCCTAGGGCCGGGGAGCGCGAGCAGTACTTC. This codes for CSVTPRAGEREQYF.